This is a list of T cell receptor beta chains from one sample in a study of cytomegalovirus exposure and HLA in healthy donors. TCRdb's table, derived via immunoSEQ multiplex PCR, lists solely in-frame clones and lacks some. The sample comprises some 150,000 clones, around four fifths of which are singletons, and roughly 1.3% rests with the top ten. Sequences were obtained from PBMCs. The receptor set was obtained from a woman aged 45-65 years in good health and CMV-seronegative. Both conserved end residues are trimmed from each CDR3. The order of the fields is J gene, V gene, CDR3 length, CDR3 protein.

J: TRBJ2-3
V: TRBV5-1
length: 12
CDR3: ASSLKGGADTQY

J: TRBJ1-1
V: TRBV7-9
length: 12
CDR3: ASSPRQGDTEAF

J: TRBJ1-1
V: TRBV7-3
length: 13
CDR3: ASSLYSGRNTEAF

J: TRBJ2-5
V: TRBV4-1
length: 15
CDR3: ASSQGGAAGGRETQY

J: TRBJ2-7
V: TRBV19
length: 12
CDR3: ASSIVAGNYEQY

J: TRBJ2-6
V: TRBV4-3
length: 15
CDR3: ASSQGSGTLGANVLT

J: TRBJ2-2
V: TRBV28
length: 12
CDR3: ATLRGQFTGELF

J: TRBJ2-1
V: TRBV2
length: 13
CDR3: ASSLDRSVFYEQF

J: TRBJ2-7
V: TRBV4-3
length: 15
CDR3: ASSRDTTADRGYEQY

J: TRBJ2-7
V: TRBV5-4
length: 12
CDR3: ASSPRTGPYEQY

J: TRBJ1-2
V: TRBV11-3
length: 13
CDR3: ASSSLPGGLNGYT

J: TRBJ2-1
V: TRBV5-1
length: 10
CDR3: ASSPEINEQF

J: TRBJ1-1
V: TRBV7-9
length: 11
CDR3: ASSFQVNTEAF

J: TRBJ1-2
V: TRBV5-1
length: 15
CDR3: ASSLLATGVSFNGYT

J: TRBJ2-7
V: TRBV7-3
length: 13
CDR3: ASSLTGGVTYEQY

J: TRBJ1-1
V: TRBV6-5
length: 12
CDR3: ASNQASRRTEAF